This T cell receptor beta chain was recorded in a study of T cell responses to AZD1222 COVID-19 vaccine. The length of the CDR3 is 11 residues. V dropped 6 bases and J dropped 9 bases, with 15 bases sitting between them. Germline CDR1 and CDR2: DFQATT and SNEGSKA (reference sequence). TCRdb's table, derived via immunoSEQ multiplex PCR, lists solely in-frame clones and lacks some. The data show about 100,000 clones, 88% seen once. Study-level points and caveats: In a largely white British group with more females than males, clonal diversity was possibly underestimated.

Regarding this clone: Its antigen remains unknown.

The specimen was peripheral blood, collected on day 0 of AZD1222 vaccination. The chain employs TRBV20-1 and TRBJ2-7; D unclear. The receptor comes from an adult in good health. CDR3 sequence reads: CSAQLSKGQYF. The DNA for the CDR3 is TGCAGTGCCCAATTGTCGAAGGGGCAGTACTTC.